Below, 23 T cell receptor beta chains from the same sample are listed, as sequenced in a study of blood T cell repertoires in COVID-19. The method was immunoSEQ multiplex PCR; TCRdb's version includes in-frame clones alone and lacks a portion of them. Among 150,000 to 200,000 clones listed, 80% to 90% were seen once. Sequencing was carried out using PBMCs or T cells enriched from blood (not recorded which). Receptor source: a woman aged 40 to 50 with acute COVID-19.

V and J are TRBV6-2 or TRBV6-3 and TRBJ2-5; 9 nucleotides agree with TRBD1. The germline V gene encodes CDR1 MNHEY and CDR2 SVGEGT. J was trimmed by 0 bases and V by 7 bases; bases with no gene match: 12. CDR3 size: 17 residues. CDR3 protein: CASTPTPGTGNQETQYF. CDR3 DNA sequence: TGTGCCAGCACCCCCACGCCTGGGACAGGGAACCAAGAGACCCAGTACTTC.

This chain links TRBV7-3 with TRBJ2-2, with TRBD1 matching over 7 bases. The CDR3 is 15 residues long. From germline, CDR1 is SGHTA and CDR2 FQGTGA. With 5 bases clipped from V and 5 bases from J, the junction kept 8 bases outside the gene matches. In DNA form, the CDR3 reads TGTGCCAGCAGCCTAAGGGGACAGTGGACCGGGGAGCTGTTTTTT. This translates into CASSLRGQWTGELFF.

The chain has TRBV19 and TRBJ1-1, with D maybe TRBD1 (6 bases). V was shortened by 7 bases and J by 3 bases, with 15 bases between the two germline ends. Germline V CDR1 and CDR2: LNHDA, SQIVND (reference sequence). The CDR3 extends over 14 amino acids. The CDR3 nucleotides read TGTGCCAGTAACCCGGGGAGGGGGGACACTGAAGCTTTCTTT. Translated: CASNPGRGDTEAFF.

This clone was picked up one time. This chain links TRBV7-2 with TRBJ1-1; TRBD1 matches 9 bases. Germline assignment: CDR1 SGHTA and CDR2 FQGNSA. The CDR3 totals 14 residues. Trimming removed 1 base from V and 5 bases from J; junction bases left unmatched: 2. The CDR3 loop is CASSLDRGRTEAFF. DNA of the CDR3: TGTGCCAGCAGCTTAGACAGGGGGCGGACTGAAGCTTTCTTT.

As concerns this clone: Distinct nucleotide sequences in the sample also encode this CDR3. The chain joins TRBV6-5 to TRBJ1-2, with 7 bases lining up with TRBD1. The germline gives CDR1 MNHEY, CDR2 SVGAGI. V shed 0 bases, J shed 8 bases, and the junction held 0 bases outside the gene matches. The CDR3 is made up of 12 amino acids. The CDR3 sequence: CASSYSTGGYTF. Written as DNA, the CDR3 is TGTGCCAGCAGTTACTCGACAGGGGGCTACACCTTC.

The DNA of the CDR3 is TGTGCCAGCAGTTTCTCAGCGAACTATGGCTACACCTTC. Protein: CASSFSANYGYTF. The J gene is TRBJ1-2, the V gene TRBV27; D is ambiguous. The CDR3 covers 13 residues. Between the trimmed V and J ends, which lost 3 bases and 2 bases, there was a span of 7 bases. Germline V lookup: CDR1 MNHEY, CDR2 SMNVEV (reference sequence).

This chain connects TRBV2 to TRBJ1-4, with D maybe TRBD1 (5 bases). The V end was cut by 6 bases, the J end by 5 bases, with 13 bases between. The CDR3 extends over 14 amino acids. From germline, CDR1 is SNHLY and CDR2 FYNNEI. The CDR3 loop is CASRAGNRNEKLFF. CDR3 nucleotides: TGTGCCAGCAGAGCAGGGAACAGGAATGAAAAACTGTTTTTT.

The genes are TRBV24-1 and TRBJ2-1, with D tentatively TRBD2 (7 bases). V lost 7 bases to trimming and J lost 6 bases, with 18 bases between them. Germline values: CDR1 KGHDR, CDR2 SFDVKD. The CDR3 totals 15 residues. This CDR3 reads CATRGATGGLNEQFF. CDR3 nucleotides: TGTGCCACCAGGGGGGCTACGGGGGGCCTCAATGAGCAGTTCTTC.

The chain joins TRBV5-4 to TRBJ2-5, with TRBD2 identical over 7 bases. J was trimmed by 7 bases and V by 4 bases; bases with no gene match: 1. There are 11 residues in the CDR3. Germline V CDR1 and CDR2: SGHNT, YYREEE (reference sequence). CDR3 DNA sequence: TGTGCCAGCAGCGGCGGGGGGACCCAGTACTTC. As protein: CASSGGGTQYF. Supplemented by reference TRBV5-4 and TRBJ2-5, the full variable domain reads ETGVTQSPTHLIKTRGQQVTLRCSSQSGHNTVSWYQQALGQGPQFIFQYYREEENGRGNFPPRFSGLQFPNYSSELNVNALELDDSALYLCASSGGGTQYFGPGTRLLVL.

This clone has more than one count but fewer than ten. This sequence joins TRBV30 and TRBJ2-7; a weak D match, TRBD1 (5 bases). CDR3 length: 13 residues. V lost 3 bases to trimming and J lost 1 base, with 10 bases between them. From germline, CDR1 is GTSNPN and CDR2 SVGIG (reference sequence). CDR3 in DNA: TGTGCCTGGAGGGGGCTCGAATCCTACGAGCAGTACTTC. Its translation: CAWRGLESYEQYF.

The chain employs TRBV5-1 and TRBJ1-5, with 10 positions matching TRBD1. Germline CDR1 is SGHRS and CDR2 is YFSETQ. The length of the CDR3 is 14 residues. V trimming: 3 bases; J trimming: 7 bases; junction bases outside the gene matches: 4. The CDR3 DNA reads as TGCGCCAGCAGCTCCCGGGACAGGGGCCAGCCCCAGCATTTT. This encodes CASSSRDRGQPQHF.

V is TRBV27 and J is TRBJ2-5; D is possibly TRBD1 (6 bases). The length of the CDR3 is 17 residues. Germline CDR1 is MNHEY and CDR2 is SMNVEV (reference sequence). Trimming took off 0 bases at V and 0 bases at J, with 14 bases between the two ends. CDR3 in amino acids: CASSLSVDRKNQETQYF. The CDR3 DNA follows: TGTGCCAGCAGTTTATCTGTAGACAGGAAGAACCAAGAGACCCAGTACTTC.

The chain couples TRBV5-1 to TRBJ2-4, with 8 bases aligning to TRBD1. The trim removed 0 bases at V and 4 bases at J, leaving 0 bases unmatched. The CDR3 consists of 14 residues. In germline, CDR1 is SGHRS, CDR2 YFSETQ. The CDR3 here is CASSLGTGKNIQYF. In DNA, the CDR3 is TGCGCCAGCAGCTTGGGGACAGGGAAAAACATTCAGTACTTC.

This clone was observed a handful of times. The chain is built from TRBV7-2 and TRBJ2-5, with 9 bases matching TRBD1. The CDR3 extends over 14 amino acids. After removal of 5 bases from V and 3 bases from J, the junction contained 4 bases not matched to a gene. Germline lookup yields CDR1 SGHTA and CDR2 FQGNSA. The DNA of the CDR3 is TGTGCCAGCAGCACCTGGACAGGGGAAGAGACCCAGTACTTC. Its translation: CASSTWTGEETQYF.

V gene TRBV10-3 combines with J gene TRBJ2-1, with 11 nucleotides matching TRBD2. This CDR3 region has 17 residues. V lost 4 bases and J lost 3; bases outside the gene matches: 8. Germline CDR1 ENHRY, CDR2 SYGVKD. CDR3 nucleotide sequence: TGTGCCATCAGTGGGGCTAGCGGGAGGAGTGGCTACAATGAGCAGTTCTTC. It translates to CAISGASGRSGYNEQFF.

As DNA, the CDR3 is TGTGCTGGGTTCCGGACGCGGGAGGGTTCCTACAATGAGCAGTTCTTC. Protein: CAGFRTREGSYNEQFF. The J gene is TRBJ2-1, the V gene TRBV3-1 (or the pseudogene TRBV3-2); 9 nucleotides align to TRBD2. This CDR3 has 16 amino acids. Per germline, CDR1 LGHDT and CDR2 YNNKEL (reference sequence).

V usage is TRBV19 and J usage is TRBJ1-5; D is undetermined. CDR3 size: 16 residues. Germline loops: CDR1 LNHDA, CDR2 SQIVND (reference sequence). V was shortened by 5 bases and J by 4 bases, with 18 bases between the two germline ends. The CDR3 coding sequence is TGTGCCAGTAGTGGATCGGTCCCGGGAGAGAATCAGCCCCAGCATTTT. This sequence encodes CASSGSVPGENQPQHF.

This chain connects TRBV19 to TRBJ1-1; 8 nucleotides line up with TRBD1. Germline loops: CDR1 LNHDA, CDR2 SQIVND (reference sequence). J gave up 3 bases and V 3 bases, and 3 bases lay outside the gene matches. The CDR3 loop spans 14 amino acids. The CDR3 region is CASSMEDRDTEAFF. The CDR3 DNA reads as TGTGCCAGTAGTATGGAGGACAGGGACACTGAAGCTTTCTTT. Based on the CDR3 plus reference TRBV19 and TRBJ1-1, the full variable domain is DGGITQSPKYLFRKEGQNVTLSCEQNLNHDAMYWYRQDPGQGLRLIYYSQIVNDFQKGDIAEGYSVSREKKESFPLTVTSAQKNPTAFYLCASSMEDRDTEAFFGQGTRLTVV.

The genes are TRBV6-6 and TRBJ2-3, with 14 bases fitting TRBD2. With 5 bases clipped from V and 4 bases from J, the junction kept 8 bases outside the gene matches. The CDR3 runs 17 residues. Germline V gene lookup returns CDR1 MNHNY and CDR2 SVGAGI (reference sequence). DNA for the CDR3: TGTGCCAGCAGTCCTCCTAGACTAGCGGGAGGGCCAGATACGCAGTATTTT. It translates to CASSPPRLAGGPDTQYF.

This sequence joins TRBV7-9 and TRBJ2-7; D not certain. The germline V and J ends were trimmed by 3 bases and 6 bases, with 12 bases remaining between them. The CDR3 runs 13 residues. Germline CDR1 reads SEHNR; CDR2 reads FQNEAQ (reference sequence). The CDR3 protein is CASSLEGTGEQYF. In nucleotides, the CDR3 is TGTGCCAGCAGCTTGGAAGGAACGGGCGAGCAGTACTTC.

V usage is TRBV7-2 and J usage is TRBJ2-2; no reliable D call. This CDR3 is built from 14 residues. Germline V CDR1 and CDR2: SGHTA, FQGNSA. Trimming removed 1 base from V and 0 bases from J, with 3 bases in between. As DNA, the CDR3 is TGTGCCAGCAGCTTAGATACGAACACCGGGGAGCTGTTTTTT. Translating it yields CASSLDTNTGELFF.

This chain connects TRBV5-4 to TRBJ2-6; unclear D gene. Germline CDR1 and CDR2: SGHNT and YYREEE (reference sequence). V was shortened by 1 base and J by 2 bases, with 13 bases between the two germline ends. The CDR3 runs 17 residues. As DNA, the CDR3 is TGTGCCAGCAGCTTGTTGGTCGGTCCCCCTGGGGCCAACGTCCTGACTTTC. Its translation: CASSLLVGPPGANVLTF. Variable domain in full (rest from reference TRBV5-4 and TRBJ2-6): ETGVTQSPTHLIKTRGQQVTLRCSSQSGHNTVSWYQQALGQGPQFIFQYYREEENGRGNFPPRFSGLQFPNYSSELNVNALELDDSALYLCASSLLVGPPGANVLTFGAGSRLTVL.

The V and J genes are TRBV10-2 and TRBJ2-2; D remains unclear. CDR1 and CDR2 (germline): WSHSY, SAAADI. Trimming took off 7 bases at V and 0 bases at J, with 12 bases between the two ends. This CDR3 contains 15 residues. CDR3 loop: CASNPQPPNTGELFF. CDR3 sequence (DNA): TGCGCCAGCAACCCACAGCCACCGAACACCGGGGAGCTGTTTTTT.